The T cell receptor (beta chain) under discussion was sequenced for a study of T cell responses to AZD1222 COVID-19 vaccine. Second doses at about 4 or about 12 weeks were pooled. Per the germline V gene, CDR1 is SGHAT and CDR2 is FQNNGV. The CDR3 loop spans 14 amino acids. V was clipped by 0 bases and J by 10 bases, with 10 bases between them. Measured with immunoSEQ multiplex PCR; TCRdb has only the in-frame clones, and not every one. The data hold some 120,000 clones, with around 87% observed a single time. The gene calls are TRBV11-2 and TRBJ1-6, with D uncertain. The clonotype comes from an adult who received the AZD1222 COVID-19 vaccine. The input for sequencing was peripheral blood, taken 28 days after the second AZD1222 dose. CDR3 sequence (DNA): TGTGCCAGCAGCTTAGAGGGGAATCGCTCACCCCTCCACTTT. As protein: CASSLEGNRSPLHF.